One sample yielded the 13 T cell receptor beta chains listed below, sequenced in a study of blood T cell repertoires in COVID-19. Sequenced by immunoSEQ multiplex PCR; TCRdb stores in-frame clones only, minus some. The sample has almost 95,000 clones, 72% seen once. Specimen: peripheral blood. The receptors derive from a woman aged 60-75 years in a cohort sampled during active or convalescent COVID-19.

The chain couples TRBV6-5 to TRBJ2-4, with 8 positions matching TRBD1. CDR1 is MNHEY and CDR2 is SVGAGI in the germline V gene. Trimming took 6 bases from V and 5 from J; bases not matched to a gene: 3. CDR3 size: 13 residues. The CDR3 sequence: CASRETGENIQYF. For the CDR3, the DNA is TGTGCCAGCAGGGAGACAGGGGAAAACATTCAGTACTTC.

This clone has only one observation. J is TRBJ2-2 and V is TRBV5-1; tentatively, D is TRBD2 (6 bases). The CDR3 length is 14 residues. CDR1 and CDR2 (germline): SGHRS, YFSETQ. V was shortened by 6 bases and J by 4 bases, with 13 bases between the two germline ends. CDR3 loop: CASIAGGVTGELFF. The CDR3 DNA sequence: TGCGCCAGCATAGCCGGAGGGGTCACCGGGGAGCTGTTTTTT.

The chain couples TRBV6-1 to TRBJ1-1; D gene uncertain. CDR3 length: 16 residues. V dropped 4 bases and J dropped 4 bases, with 19 bases sitting between them. Germline V gene data show CDR1 as MNHNS and CDR2 as SASEGT. The CDR3 reads CASSVMLDPGGTEAFF. The CDR3 nucleotides read TGTGCCAGCAGTGTCATGCTTGACCCGGGAGGCACTGAAGCTTTCTTT.

The chain is built from TRBV23-1 and TRBJ1-5, with D tentatively TRBD1 (5 bases). TRBV23-1 is identified as an open reading frame with a role that is uncertain. V was trimmed by 5 bases and J by 5 bases, leaving 13 bases between them. The CDR3 has 14 residues. The chain's CDR3 is CASSLAGSDQPQHF. The CDR3 bases are TGCGCCAGCAGTTTGGCAGGGTCGGATCAGCCCCAGCATTTT.

This clone was seen a few times. V and J are TRBV3-1 (or the pseudogene TRBV3-2) and TRBJ1-2, with TRBD1 matching over 7 bases. The junction had 6 bases not matched to a gene; V was cut back by 2 bases and J by 6 bases. The CDR3 is made up of 14 amino acids. In germline, CDR1 is LGHDT, CDR2 YNNKEL (reference sequence). CDR3 amino acids: CASSQFPRGDGYTF. CDR3 nucleotides: TGTGCCAGCAGCCAATTCCCCAGGGGGGATGGCTACACCTTC.

The genes are TRBV10-3 and TRBJ2-5, with D unresolved. This CDR3 is built from 13 residues. Looked up from germline, CDR1 is ENHRY and CDR2 is SYGVKD. V lost 5 bases, J lost 4 bases, and 11 bases lay in between. The CDR3 DNA is TGTGCCATCAGTCGACTGGAACGAGAGACCCAGTACTTC. As protein: CAISRLERETQYF.

This CDR3 reads CATSTRQLLAPQHF. The CDR3 DNA follows: TGTGCCACCAGTACCCGACAGCTGCTCGCTCCCCAGCATTTT. The gene calls are TRBV24-1 and TRBJ1-5, with D possibly being TRBD1 (5 bases). Germline V gives CDR1 KGHDR, CDR2 SFDVKD. Trimming removed 6 bases at V and 10 bases at J, with 18 bases between. CDR3 length: 14 amino acids.

The chain has TRBV11-3 and TRBJ1-1; no firm D call. V was cut by 0 bases and J by 4 bases, with 6 bases left in between. Germline lookup yields CDR1 SGHNT and CDR2 YENEEA. This CDR3 spans 13 amino acids. The CDR3 coding sequence is TGTGCCAGCAGCTTAGATAGTGGCACTGAAGCTTTCTTT. Protein sequence: CASSLDSGTEAFF.

This rearrangement joins TRBV11-1 to TRBJ1-2, with D possibly being TRBD1 (5 bases). Germline CDR1 is SGHAT and CDR2 is FQDESV (reference sequence). V was cut by 5 bases and J by 10 bases, with 17 bases left in between. The CDR3 contains 13 residues. CDR3 sequence reads: CASSRTSERTYTF. The CDR3 DNA follows: TGTGCCAGCAGCCGGACATCAGAGCGTACCTACACCTTC. Combining the CDR3 with reference TRBV11-1 and TRBJ1-2 gives the whole variable domain EAEVAQSPRYKITEKSQAVAFWCDPISGHATLYWYRQILGQGPELLVQFQDESVVDDSQLPKDRFSAERLKGVDSTLKIQPAELGDSAMYLCASSRTSERTYTFGSGTRLTVV.

This chain uses TRBV5-1 with TRBJ2-5; D is perhaps TRBD2 (6 bases). Germline assignment: CDR1 SGHRS and CDR2 YFSETQ. Trimming pared 4 bases from V and 3 bases from J, leaving 16 bases between. The CDR3 runs to 15 residues. CDR3 sequence (DNA): TGCGCCAGCAGCCTCACACCGGGACTCAAAGAGACCCAGTACTTC. This encodes CASSLTPGLKETQYF.

The V and J genes are TRBV4-2 and TRBJ1-2; 12 nucleotides line up with TRBD1. The CDR3 is made up of 17 amino acids. The germline CDR1 and CDR2 sequences are LGHNA and YNFKEQ. After removal of 4 bases from V and 4 bases from J, the junction contained 10 bases not matched to a gene. The CDR3 DNA follows: TGTGCCAGCAGCCCAGGGGGACAGGGGGCGGACTCCTATGGCTACACCTTC. This gives the protein CASSPGGQGADSYGYTF.

J is TRBJ2-1 and V is TRBV27; 9 bases are shared with TRBD2. V lost 6 bases and J lost 0; bases outside the gene matches: 6. The CDR3 sequence is 16 residues long. CDR1 and CDR2 (germline): MNHEY, SMNVEV (reference sequence). Written as DNA, the CDR3 is TGTGCCAGCAGCGCTAGCGGGGCGAGCTCCTACAATGAGCAGTTCTTC. This sequence encodes CASSASGASSYNEQFF.

The chain carries TRBV10-3 and TRBJ1-1; D is ambiguous. This CDR3 comprises 13 residues. Germline CDR1 is ENHRY and CDR2 is SYGVKD. V lost 4 bases to trimming and J lost 7 bases, with 13 bases between them. CDR3 DNA sequence: TGTGCCATCAGTGGGGCAGGCGGAGGTGAAGCTTTCTTT. The encoded protein is CAISGAGGGEAFF.